This is a list of T cell receptor beta chains from one sample in a study of blood T cell repertoires in COVID-19. Here immunoSEQ multiplex PCR was the method, and the copy in TCRdb shows in-frame clones only, minus some. The sample shows 55,000 to 70,000 clones, roughly three quarters of them seen only once. The sequencing sample was made of peripheral blood. These TCRs come from a man between 60 and 75 years old with acute or convalescent COVID-19. Each CDR3 is given without its conserved first and last residue. Clone size is not always given. Where it is, it says once, few, many or a class for expanded clones.

clone_size: -; j_call: TRBJ1-2; v_call: TRBV29-1; cdr3_aa: SVERLGYT
clone_size: -; j_call: TRBJ1-1; v_call: TRBV19; cdr3_aa: ATRSRTGKNTEAF
clone_size: -; j_call: TRBJ1-1; v_call: TRBV5-4; cdr3_aa: ASGPRDTEAF
clone_size: -; j_call: TRBJ2-4; v_call: TRBV6-5; cdr3_aa: ASSYSGGASIQY
clone_size: -; j_call: TRBJ1-5; v_call: TRBV5-1; cdr3_aa: ASSTGTGGEPQH
clone_size: -; j_call: TRBJ2-7; v_call: TRBV7-3; cdr3_aa: ASSLTARNEQY
clone_size: -; j_call: TRBJ2-1; v_call: TRBV11-2; cdr3_aa: ASSFGLINEQF
clone_size: -; j_call: TRBJ2-7; v_call: TRBV21-1; cdr3_aa: ASSKRASAPARGSSYEQY
clone_size: -; j_call: TRBJ2-7; v_call: TRBV24-1; cdr3_aa: APGAGGTVSSYEQY
clone_size: once; j_call: TRBJ2-7; v_call: TRBV6-5; cdr3_aa: ASRGVLTGLGEQY